These 25 T cell receptor beta chains share one sample of origin, sequenced in a study of CD8+CD57+ T cells in acquired aplastic anemia. All sequencing subjects had displayed CD8+CD57+ cell expansion on flow cytometry. TCR beta VDJ combinations and CDR3 sequences were profiled from genomic DNA. Using its own MiXCR run on the reads, TCRdb lists one record per CDR3 protein. The sample lists around 200,000 distinct CDR3 sequences, less than 60% occurring once. Specimen: sorted CD4+, CD8+, or CD8+CD57+ T cells (not recorded which) from PBMCs. These receptors were collected from a human donor with aplastic anemia.

The V and J genes are TRBV7-2 and TRBJ2-7; no clear D gene. Germline values: CDR1 SGHTA, CDR2 FQGNSA. The germline V and J ends were trimmed by 1 base and 9 bases, with 10 bases remaining between them. This CDR3 is 12 amino acids long. In DNA, the CDR3 is TGTGCCAGCAGCTTAGGACGTTTAGGGCAGTACTTC. Translating gives CASSLGRLGQYF.

The chain is built from TRBV5-1 and TRBJ2-7, with D tentatively TRBD2 (7 bases). From germline, CDR1 is SGHRS and CDR2 YFSETQ. This CDR3 spans 15 amino acids. Trimming took off 3 bases at V and 3 bases at J, with 16 bases between the two ends. The CDR3 sequence: CASSSQTGRVYEQYF. The CDR3 DNA follows: TGCGCCAGCAGCTCCCAAACAGGGAGGGTCTACGAGCAGTACTTC. Variable domain in full (rest from reference TRBV5-1 and TRBJ2-7): KAGVTQTPRYLIKTRGQQVTLSCSPISGHRSVSWYQQTPGQGLQFLFEYFSETQRNKGNFPGRFSGRQFSNSRSEMNVSTLELGDSALYLCASSSQTGRVYEQYFGPGTRLTVT.

This clonotype was counted a few times. This sequence joins TRBV24-1 and TRBJ2-3, with TRBD2 as a possible D gene (6 bases). Germline-derived CDR1 and CDR2 are KGHDR and SFDVKD. Deletions cut 3 bases from V and 3 bases from J, with 6 bases between. This CDR3 has 13 residues. CDR3 bases: TGTGCCACCAGTGATGGGGGGACAGATACGCAGTATTTT. Translating gives CATSDGGTDTQYF.

The CDR3: CASSRDGLAGVYEQYF. CDR3 nucleotide sequence: TGTGCCAGCAGTCGAGACGGACTAGCGGGGGTCTACGAGCAGTACTTC. This sequence joins TRBV11-2 and TRBJ2-7, with TRBD2 matching 13 bases. The junction had 8 bases not matched to a gene; V was cut back by 6 bases and J by 3 bases. CDR1 SGHAT and CDR2 FQNNGV come from the germline V gene. The CDR3 spans 16 residues.

The chain links TRBV10-1 to TRBJ2-1; D perhaps matches TRBD2 (5 bases). Germline V gene data show CDR1 as WNHNN and CDR2 as SYGVQD (reference sequence). V was pared by 3 bases and J by 8 bases, with 14 bases between. The CDR3 is made up of 14 amino acids. CDR3 region: CASSDRGGWDEQFF. Written as DNA, the CDR3 is TGCGCCAGCAGTGATAGAGGAGGTTGGGATGAGCAGTTCTTC.

This clonotype showed up many times. The chain is built from TRBV20-1 and TRBJ2-5; TRBD1 might be the D (6 bases). The germline gives CDR1 DFQATT, CDR2 SNEGSKA (reference sequence). The V end was cut by 5 bases, the J end by 5 bases, with 15 bases between. CDR3 length: 13 amino acids. The chain's CDR3 is CSAQGSLGETQYF. The CDR3 DNA reads TGCAGTGCTCAGGGGTCACTTGGGGAGACCCAGTACTTC.

The DNA for the CDR3 is TGCAGTGCTAGAAAAGGACTAGGGGACTCCTACGAGCAGTACTTC. Translated: CSARKGLGDSYEQYF. The J gene is TRBJ2-7, the V gene TRBV20-1; 7 bases fit TRBD2. Trimming took 2 bases from V and 0 from J; bases not matched to a gene: 7. The germline V gene has CDR1 DFQATT and CDR2 SNEGSKA (reference sequence). The CDR3 length is 15 residues.

CDR3 coding DNA: TGCGCCAGCAGCCAAGATGCCGAGGGATCTGGTCAGCCCCAGCATTTT. It yields the protein CASSQDAEGSGQPQHF. V gene TRBV4-3 combines with J gene TRBJ1-5; D gene ambiguous. The germline V gene encodes CDR1 LGHNA and CDR2 YSLEER. The V gene lost 0 bases and the J gene lost 6 bases, with 15 bases spanning the gap. The CDR3 has 16 residues.

This clonotype has ten or more counts. The chain couples TRBV5-1 to TRBJ2-3; D uncertain. The length of the CDR3 is 14 residues. The germline V and J ends were trimmed by 0 bases and 1 base, with 6 bases remaining between them. Germline V gene lookup returns CDR1 SGHRS and CDR2 YFSETQ. DNA for the CDR3: TGCGCCAGCAGCTTGGTGTCAGGCACAGATACGCAGTATTTT. This encodes CASSLVSGTDTQYF.

Worth noting for this clonotype: This may be a read error, as it is one base from a much larger clone. The chain is built from TRBV3-1 and TRBJ2-7; D remains unclear. The CDR3 is made up of 13 amino acids. The germline V gene has CDR1 LGHDT and CDR2 YNNKEL (reference sequence). The CDR3 spells CASSQDRWGEQDF. The CDR3 region has the DNA TGTGCCAGCAGCCAAGATCGGTGGGGTGAGCAGGACTTC.

The chain joins TRBV18 to TRBJ1-1; TRBD1 matches 7 bases. The CDR3 loop spans 15 amino acids. From germline, CDR1 is KGHSH and CDR2 LQKENI. The V segment lost 3 bases and the J segment 1 base; nucleotides outside the gene matches: 5. CDR3 residues: CASSPRQGENTEAFF. The CDR3 coding sequence is TGTGCCAGCTCACCGCGACAGGGAGAGAACACTGAAGCTTTCTTT.

This clonotype was observed once. The CDR3 sequence: CASSKRPDVGSYEQYF. The CDR3 DNA reads as TGTGCCAGCAGTAAACGTCCCGACGTTGGGTCCTACGAGCAGTACTTC. The chain couples TRBV21-1 to TRBJ2-7; the table's D call TRBD1 went unverified against the DNA. TRBV21-1 is a known pseudogene. The CDR3 consists of 16 residues.

This clonotype showed up just a few times. The chain combines TRBV18 with TRBJ1-3, with D maybe TRBD1 (6 bases). Germline values: CDR1 KGHSH, CDR2 LQKENI. Deletions cut 4 bases from V and 5 bases from J, with 9 bases between. This CDR3 is 13 amino acids long. The CDR3 here is CASSQGQRNTIYF. The CDR3 coding sequence is TGTGCCAGCTCACAAGGACAGCGAAACACCATATATTTT.

This clonotype was counted once. The chain carries TRBV6-1 and TRBJ2-7; D unresolved. CDR3 length equals 14 residues. Germline V CDR1 and CDR2: MNHNS, SASEGT. V lost 6 bases to trimming and J lost 3 bases, with 15 bases between them. CDR3 region: CASSPGPDRYEQYF. CDR3 coding DNA: TGTGCCAGCAGCCCCGGGCCGGACCGCTACGAGCAGTACTTC.

The chain recombines TRBV9 with TRBJ2-1; 8 nucleotides align to TRBD2. The CDR3 covers 17 residues. Germline V CDR1 and CDR2: SGDLS, YYNGEE. With 2 bases clipped from V and 4 bases from J, the junction kept 11 bases outside the gene matches. The CDR3 DNA reads TGTGCCAGCAGCGTGGGGGGGGTAGCGGGATCGTACAATGAGCAGTTCTTC. The encoded protein is CASSVGGVAGSYNEQFF.

This clonotype has only a few counts. The rearrangement joins TRBV19 to TRBJ2-7; TRBD1 matches 7 bases. Germline V CDR1 and CDR2: LNHDA, SQIVND (reference sequence). CDR3 size: 14 residues. The V and J ends lost 5 bases and 1 base, in that order; junction bases with no gene match: 5. The CDR3, as DNA: TGTGCCAGTAGTGCGACAGGGCGATCCTACGAGCAGTACTTC. It translates to CASSATGRSYEQYF.

This clonotype was seen many times. The chain carries TRBV6-5 and TRBJ2-6; no firm D call. The V end lost 3 bases, the J end lost 1 base, and 7 bases lay between the germline ends. Germline CDR1 is MNHEY and CDR2 is SVGAGI. The CDR3 is 15 amino acids. The CDR3 DNA sequence: TGTGCCAGCAGTTATAGACAATCTGGGGCCAACGTCCTGACTTTC. Its translation: CASSYRQSGANVLTF.

The rearrangement links TRBV24-1 to TRBJ1-1; TRBD1 is a possible D gene (5 bases). This CDR3 comprises 12 residues. Trimming took off 1 base at V and 9 bases at J, with 8 bases between the two ends. CDR1 and CDR2 (germline): KGHDR, SFDVKD. The chain's CDR3 is CATSDLLGQAFF. The CDR3 coding sequence is TGTGCCACCAGTGATTTATTGGGACAAGCTTTCTTT.

This clonotype was detected a few times. This clone may be a read error of a much larger clone one base away. The V gene is TRBV4-2, the J gene TRBJ2-1; 8 bases match TRBD1. CDR1 LGHNA and CDR2 YNFKEQ come from the germline V gene. V dropped 5 bases and J dropped 5; count of bases not matched to a gene: 8. The CDR3 totals 15 residues. Written as DNA, the CDR3 is TGTGCCAGCAGCATCCGGGACAGGAGGAACAATGAGCAGTTCTTC. This sequence encodes CASSIRDRRNNEQFF.

The chain uses TRBV15 and TRBJ1-5; 7 bases are shared with TRBD1. Trimming removed 3 bases from V and 8 bases from J; junction bases left unmatched: 13. Per germline, CDR1 LNHNV and CDR2 YYDKDF (reference sequence). CDR3 length: 16 amino acids. The CDR3, as DNA: TGTGCCACCAGCAGGAGAGGGACAGTCCTGTTAGAGCCCCAGCATTTT. It yields the protein CATSRRGTVLLEPQHF.

This clonotype came up a few times. The chain recombines TRBV24-1 with TRBJ2-1, with 7 bases fitting TRBD1. This CDR3 region has 17 residues. V lost 4 bases, J lost 1 base, and 9 bases stayed unmatched. The germline V gene has CDR1 KGHDR and CDR2 SFDVKD. CDR3 amino acids: CATSDYPGTASYNEQFF. DNA for the CDR3: TGTGCCACCAGTGACTATCCCGGGACAGCGTCCTACAATGAGCAGTTCTTC.

This clonotype has at least ten counts. The chain has TRBV29-1 and TRBJ2-7, with D possibly TRBD2 on 6 matching bases. Per germline, CDR1 SQVTM and CDR2 ANQGSEA. This CDR3 comprises 13 residues. V gave up 4 bases and J gave up 5 bases, with 15 bases separating them. CDR3 nucleotide sequence: TGCAGCGTTGGGGACTGGGGAAGTAACGAGCAGTACTTC. Its protein is CSVGDWGSNEQYF.

This clonotype occurred many times. This chain connects TRBV7-9 to TRBJ2-7; D uncertain. This CDR3 region has 12 residues. V gave up 5 bases and J gave up 0 bases, with 5 bases separating them. Germline V gene data show CDR1 as SEHNR and CDR2 as FQNEAQ (reference sequence). The CDR3 region is CASSGNSYEQYF. The CDR3 DNA reads TGTGCCAGCAGCGGAAACTCCTACGAGCAGTACTTC.

This clonotype appeared many times. The chain recombines TRBV6-4 with TRBJ1-2; D unclear. The CDR3 totals 13 residues. Germline assignment: CDR1 MRHNA and CDR2 SNTAGT. V lost 5 bases, J lost 6 bases, and 13 bases lay in between. The CDR3 coding sequence is TGTGCCAGCAGTCCCGAGCTTGGAGATGGCTACACCTTC. It codes for CASSPELGDGYTF.

With respect to this clonotype: This may be a read error: a much more frequent sequence differs by one nucleotide. The genes are TRBV6-1 and TRBJ1-2, with 7 bases lining up with TRBD1. Germline V lookup: CDR1 MNHNS, CDR2 SASEGT. CDR3 size: 13 residues. The chain's CDR3 is CASALTGIYGCTF. The CDR3 DNA sequence: TGTGCCAGCGCCCTGACAGGGATCTATGGCTGCACCTTC.